A single sample gave rise to the 14 T cell receptor beta chains below, sequenced in a study of CD8+ T cells in alopecia areata. Sequencing templates came from extracted RNA that was reverse transcribed into cDNA. Here immunoSEQ multiplex PCR was the method, and the copy in TCRdb shows in-frame clones only, minus some. The record shows about 270,000 clones for this sample, with no singletons present. The sorting of pooled cutaneous lymph node cells relied on CD4, CD8alpha, NKG2D, NKG2ACE and other markers. The sequenced sample consisted of CD4+ T cells sorted from a lymph node. Receptors originate from a C3H/HeJ mouse with alopecia areata. This mouse strain has H2-k as its MHC haplotype.

This clone appeared a few times. Gene names refer to mouse genes. The CDR3 end lies 4 residues beyond the end of the read and is filled in from the germline J gene. Other DNA sequences in this specimen translate into the identical CDR3. V gene TRBV13-1 combines with J gene TRBJ2-3; TRBD2 agrees at 11 bases. V lost 5 bases and J lost 3; bases outside the gene matches: 2. This CDR3 comprises 14 residues. Germline CDR1 reads NSHNY; CDR2 reads SYGAGN. The sequenced CDR3 bases are TGTGCCAGCAGCGGACTGGGGGGAGCAGAA. Translating gives CASSGLGGAE. The CDR3 in full is CASSGLGGAETLYF.

Comments on this clone: The gene names given are mouse names. The missing CDR3 end, 4 residues past where the read stops, is filled in from the germline J gene. The sample carries other DNA sequences with the same CDR3. The genes are TRBV19 and TRBJ2-3; 8 bases align to TRBD2. This CDR3 has 14 amino acids. Per the germline V gene, CDR1 is FNHDT and CDR2 is SITEND (reference sequence). Unmatched junction bases numbered 0, after V lost 3 bases and J lost 0 bases. The CDR3 loop is CASSTGGSAETLYF. The sequenced CDR3 bases are TGTGCCAGCAGTACTGGGGGGAGTGCAGAA.

In the case of this clone: Mouse gene names apply. The read terminates 3 residues before the CDR3 end, so the remaining end is supplied by the germline J gene. This chain links TRBV13-3 with TRBJ1-6, with 7 bases that match TRBD1. TRBJ1-6 is noted as an ORF with a role that remains uncertain. After removal of 3 bases from V and 5 bases from J, the junction contained 2 bases not matched to a gene. The CDR3 has 14 amino acids. Germline loops: CDR1 NNHDY, CDR2 SYVADS. The CDR3 protein is CASSARGNNSPLYF. CDR3 bases read: TGTGCCAGCAGTGCCAGGGGGAATAATTCGCCC.

Remarks on this clone: Genes and germline are mouse. With the read ending 4 residues before the CDR3 end, the germline J gene is used to fill in that end. This rearrangement joins TRBV19 to TRBJ2-1; TRBD2 matches at 8 bases. Trimming took 0 bases from V and 3 from J; bases not matched to a gene: 2. This CDR3 is 15 amino acids long. Germline CDR1 FNHDT, CDR2 SITEND (reference sequence). CDR3 DNA, as far as it was read: TGTGCCAGCAGTATAGTCGGGGGGGCCTATGCT. This translates into CASSIVGGAYA. The entire CDR3 is CASSIVGGAYAEQFF.

This clone was recorded a few times. Gene names denote mouse genes. The read terminates 4 residues ahead of where the CDR3 ends, so the germline J gene completes it. This chain joins TRBV3 and TRBJ2-1; 9 bases line up with TRBD2. Trimming took 5 bases from V and 2 from J; bases not matched to a gene: 4. The CDR3 contains 15 residues. Germline CDR1 is SNHLY and CDR2 is FYNGKV (reference sequence). The CDR3 reads CASSPRTGDYAEQFF. CDR3 bases read: TGTGCCAGCAGCCCTCGGACTGGGGACTATGCT.

As for this clone: Genes and germline come from the mouse. The missing CDR3 end, 4 residues past where the read stops, is filled in from the germline J gene. This chain links TRBV19 with TRBJ2-7; D is undetermined. The CDR3 runs 12 residues. Germline V lookup: CDR1 FNHDT, CDR2 SITEND (reference sequence). The CDR3 loop reads CASSTKYYEQYF. The CDR3 DNA, read in part, is TGTGCCAGCAGTACAAAATATTAT.

This clone was counted only a few times. The gene symbols are mouse symbols. The read stops 4 residues short of the end of the CDR3; the missing end is completed from the germline J gene. Other nucleotide sequences from this sample produce the same CDR3. This chain connects TRBV13-1 to TRBJ2-7; perhaps TRBD1 as D (6 bases). This CDR3 has 13 amino acids. Germline-derived CDR1 and CDR2 are NSHNY and SYGAGN. The sequenced CDR3 bases are TGTGCCAGCAGTGAGGACAGACTTTAT. This gives the protein CASSEDRLY. The whole CDR3 is CASSEDRLYEQYF.

In its sample, this clone was seen a few times. Genes and germline are mouse. The read finishes 4 residues shy of the CDR3 end, and the germline J gene is used to complete it. Other DNA sequences in the same sample also yield this CDR3. This sequence joins TRBV19 and TRBJ2-1; 8 bases fit TRBD2. CDR3 length: 14 residues. Germline trimming cut 3 bases from V and 3 bases from J; bases unmatched to any gene: 2. Germline assignment: CDR1 FNHDT and CDR2 SITEND (reference sequence). The covered CDR3 bases are TGTGCCAGCAGTAGGACTGGGAGCTATGCT. Amino acids: CASSRTGSYA. The entire CDR3 protein is CASSRTGSYAEQFF.

Points on this clone: Genes and germline are mouse. The sequenced part of the CDR3 DNA is TGTGCCAGCAGCCCCTGGGGGGGCGGATAT. Its protein product is CASSPWGGGY. The entire CDR3 sequence reads CASSPWGGGYEQYF. The chain combines TRBV5 with TRBJ2-7, with 10 bases that match TRBD2. Sequencing ends 4 residues short of the CDR3 end; the germline J gene provides the rest. The CDR3 is 14 amino acids. Germline-derived CDR1 and CDR2 are LGHNA and YNLKQL (reference sequence).

This clone came up a few times. Gene names are mouse gene names. The CDR3 end is not reached by the read, which stops 4 residues before it; the germline J gene fills it in. The chain carries TRBV1 and TRBJ2-3; 9 bases line up with TRBD1. The ends lost 3 bases at V and 4 bases at J; junction bases unmatched: 8. The germline V gene has CDR1 NSQYPW and CDR2 LRSPGD (reference sequence). The CDR3 consists of 16 residues. CDR3 DNA (partial): TGCACCTGCAGTGCGTCGGGACAGGGCTGGACAGAA. Translation: CTCSASGQGWTE. The CDR3 as a whole reads CTCSASGQGWTETLYF.

This clone was recorded a few times. Genes here carry mouse names. The DNA ends 4 residues before the CDR3 does, and the rest of the CDR3 is filled in from the germline J gene. This rearrangement joins TRBV14 to TRBJ2-1; 7 positions match TRBD1. CDR1 and CDR2 (germline): SGHDT, FRDEAV. With V trimmed by 1 base and J by 3 bases, 1 base remained unmatched. CDR3 length equals 14 residues. The covered CDR3 bases are TGTGCCAGCAGTTTCGGGACAGTCTATGCT. Translated: CASSFGTVYA. The CDR3 reads in full as CASSFGTVYAEQFF.

This clone has only a few counts. Mouse gene names apply. The CDR3 is cut off 4 residues early in the read; its end comes from the germline J gene. The chain uses TRBV1 and TRBJ2-5; perhaps TRBD1 as D (6 bases). This CDR3 has 15 amino acids. Trimming left V 5 bases short and J 0 bases short, with 12 bases between. The germline V gene encodes CDR1 NSQYPW and CDR2 LRSPGD (reference sequence). CDR3 protein: CTCSPGTINQDTQYF. Incomplete CDR3 DNA: TGCACCTGCAGTCCCGGGACAATTAACCAAGAC.

Concerning this clone itself: These gene names are mouse names. The CDR3 goes on 4 residues after the read ends, and that part is filled in from the germline J gene. The chain joins TRBV13-3 to TRBJ2-1; 12 bases agree with TRBD2. Germline V gene sequence: CDR1 NNHDY, CDR2 SYVADS. V lost 7 bases, J lost 3 bases, and 2 bases stayed unmatched. The CDR3 totals 14 residues. The covered CDR3 bases are TGTGCCAGCGGACTGGGGGGGTCCTATGCT. It translates to CASGLGGSYA. The whole CDR3 sequence reads CASGLGGSYAEQFF.

This clone has just a few counts. Gene names follow the mouse nomenclature. Read coverage stops 4 residues before the CDR3 terminus; the germline J gene supplies the remainder. The V gene is TRBV1, the J gene TRBJ2-5, with 8 bases that match TRBD1. The germline CDR1 and CDR2 sequences are NSQYPW and LRSPGD (reference sequence). The CDR3 runs 15 residues. CDR3 DNA (partial): TGCACCTGCAGTGCAGACAGGGGGCTTGTAGAC. Amino acids: CTCSADRGLVD. The full-length CDR3 reads as CTCSADRGLVDTQYF. The complete variable domain, with remaining parts taken from reference TRBV1 and TRBJ2-5, reads VTLLEQNPRWRLVPRGQAVNLRCILKNSQYPWMSWYQQDLQKQLQWLFTLRSPGDKEVKSLPGADYLATRVTDTELRLQVANMSQGRTLYCTCSADRGLVDTQYFGPGTRLLVL.